The 4 T cell receptor beta chains listed next were all sequenced from one sample in a study of T cells in localized non-small cell lung cancer. Here immunoSEQ multiplex PCR was the method, and the copy in TCRdb shows in-frame clones only, minus some. Among about 11,000 clones listed, approximately 91% were seen once. This material consisted of peripheral blood, taken before any cancer treatment. The origin of the receptors is a male donor older than 55 with stage III lung adenocarcinoma.

The chain couples TRBV19 to TRBJ2-7, with a weak D call TRBD2 (5 bases). Germline-derived CDR1 and CDR2 are LNHDA and SQIVND (reference sequence). This CDR3 region has 14 residues. V was clipped by 1 base and J by 7 bases, with 14 bases between them. The CDR3 nucleotides read TGTGCCAGTAGTATAGTTGCTCCGGGCGGGGAGCAGTACTTC. Translated, it gives CASSIVAPGGEQYF.

The chain uses TRBV18 and TRBJ1-1; D remains ambiguous. Germline V gene lookup returns CDR1 KGHSH and CDR2 LQKENI. The ends were cut back, 3 bases at V and 1 base at J, with 6 bases in the middle. The CDR3 consists of 13 residues. The CDR3: CASSPTRNTEAFF. CDR3 nucleotides: TGTGCCAGCTCACCCACAAGGAACACTGAAGCTTTCTTT.

This clone is a singleton in its sample. The chain is built from TRBV2 and TRBJ2-1; 11 nucleotides align to TRBD2. This CDR3 spans 19 amino acids. The junction had 14 bases not matched to a gene; V was cut back by 4 bases and J by 3 bases. Germline loops: CDR1 SNHLY, CDR2 FYNNEI. CDR3 sequence reads: CASSAVGLAEYVRYNEQFF. The CDR3 nucleotides read TGTGCCAGCAGTGCCGTGGGACTAGCGGAATACGTACGCTACAATGAGCAGTTCTTC. The entire variable domain, with the rest obtained from reference TRBV2 and TRBJ2-1, is as follows: EPEVTQTPSHQVTQMGQEVILRCVPISNHLYFYWYRQILGQKVEFLVSFYNNEISEKSEIFDDQFSVERPDGSNFTLKIRSTKLEDSAMYFCASSAVGLAEYVRYNEQFFGPGTRLTVL.

The gene calls are TRBV5-6 and TRBJ1-1; D ambiguous. The CDR3 length is 14 residues. Germline lookup yields CDR1 SGHDT and CDR2 YYEEEE. V lost 0 bases, J lost 1 base, and 7 bases lay in between. The CDR3 DNA follows: TGTGCCAGCAGCTTGGGGACGGGGAACACTGAAGCTTTCTTT. This translates into CASSLGTGNTEAFF.